Presented here are 14 T cell receptor beta chains from one specimen sequenced in a study of T cells in Graves' hyperthyroidism and ophthalmopathy. Researchers amplified the TCR beta CDR3 regions from RNA transcripts. In the first-round RT-PCR of the TCR CDR3, the HTBI primer set was used. MiXCR was run by TCRdb on the multiplex PCR reads, yielding one entry per CDR3 protein. The sample holds around 580,000 distinct CDR3 sequences, 16% seen once. The sample was blood. The receptors derive from a woman younger than 35 with Graves' hyperthyroidism.

This rearrangement joins TRBV18 to TRBJ2-5, with 7 bases matching TRBD2. The germline gives CDR1 KGHSH, CDR2 LQKENI. The CDR3 covers 14 residues. V lost 3 bases, J lost 2 bases, and 3 bases stayed unmatched. CDR3 DNA sequence: TGTGCCAGCTCACCCCGGGGGGAGCAAGAGACCCAGTACTTC. Translating gives CASSPRGEQETQYF.

This clonotype was counted ten times or more. The rearrangement joins TRBV20-1 to TRBJ2-3; D not resolved. Germline CDR1 DFQATT, CDR2 SNEGSKA (reference sequence). CDR3 length equals 15 residues. Trimming stripped 2 bases from V and 0 bases from J, with 12 bases between. CDR3 nucleotides: TGCAGTGCTAGATCGGTAACAGCTAGCACAGATACGCAGTATTTT. As protein: CSARSVTASTDTQYF.

This clonotype was observed at least ten times. The chain joins TRBV5-1 to TRBJ1-2; tentatively, D is TRBD1 (5 bases). There are 13 residues in the CDR3. Trimming pared 4 bases from V and 4 bases from J, leaving 11 bases between. The germline CDR1 and CDR2 sequences are SGHRS and YFSETQ. In nucleotides, the CDR3 is TGCGCCAGCAGCCCGGGACGGGTCTATGGCTACACCTTC. Residues: CASSPGRVYGYTF.

The V gene is TRBV30, the J gene TRBJ2-7; weak D call: TRBD1 (6 bases). Trimming shortened V by 1 base and J by 5 bases, and 12 bases separated the two germline ends. Germline loops: CDR1 GTSNPN, CDR2 SVGIG (reference sequence). CDR3 length: 13 amino acids. The CDR3 loop is CAWSEGTTNEQYF. The CDR3 DNA is TGTGCCTGGAGTGAGGGGACAACCAACGAGCAGTACTTC.

A few counts support this clonotype. V gene TRBV15 combines with J gene TRBJ2-1; TRBD1 matches 12 bases. Trimming cost V 3 bases and J 8 bases; bases outside gene matches: 5. CDR1 is LNHNV and CDR2 is YYDKDF in the germline V gene (reference sequence). There are 15 residues in the CDR3. The CDR3 is CATSSSGQGADEQFF. The DNA of the CDR3 is TGTGCCACCAGCAGCTCGGGACAGGGGGCGGATGAGCAGTTCTTC.

V gene TRBV29-1 combines with J gene TRBJ2-2; 7 positions agree with TRBD1. Trimming cost V 3 bases and J 3 bases; bases outside gene matches: 7. Germline V gene data show CDR1 as SQVTM and CDR2 as ANQGSEA. This CDR3 spans 15 amino acids. The CDR3 DNA reads TGCAGCGTTGATAGAGACAGGGATGACACCGGGGAGCTGTTTTTT. This gives the protein CSVDRDRDDTGELFF.

This clonotype was counted a few times. V is TRBV20-1 and J is TRBJ2-5; perhaps TRBD1 as D (5 bases). The CDR3 runs 13 residues. V lost 8 bases and J lost 1, with 14 bases in between. The germline V gene encodes CDR1 DFQATT and CDR2 SNEGSKA (reference sequence). CDR3 nucleotides: TGCAGTCCCTTTTCCCAGGGCCAAGAGACCCAGTACTTC. Protein product: CSPFSQGQETQYF.

This clonotype was observed at least ten times. The rearrangement joins TRBV12-3 or TRBV12-4 to TRBJ2-1; 9 bases align to TRBD2. J lost 9 bases, V lost 7 bases, and 13 bases had no gene match. CDR3 length: 15 amino acids. The CDR3 DNA reads as TGTGCCAGCATTTACAGGGCGGGAGGGCATGGTGAGCAGTTCTTC. This translates into CASIYRAGGHGEQFF.

This clonotype was found many times. The chain combines TRBV10-3 with TRBJ2-7; D is unresolved. Germline V gives CDR1 ENHRY, CDR2 SYGVKD. The CDR3 consists of 15 residues. The V gene lost 6 bases and the J gene lost 0 bases, with 15 bases spanning the gap. CDR3 nucleotide sequence: TGTGCCATCAGCAAGGGTCCCCCGCGCTCCTACGAGCAGTACTTC. It specifies CAISKGPPRSYEQYF.

This clonotype was seen at least ten times. The chain has TRBV12-3 or TRBV12-4 and TRBJ1-1; 10 nucleotides line up with TRBD1. The CDR3 contains 13 residues. V trimming: 6 bases; J trimming: 5 bases; junction bases outside the gene matches: 3. The CDR3 DNA is TGTGCCAGCAGGACAGGGGGCATGACTGAAGCTTTCTTT. Translated: CASRTGGMTEAFF.

This clonotype was recorded at least ten times. This chain joins TRBV6-1 and TRBJ2-7; 8 bases map to TRBD1. The V segment lost 2 bases and the J segment 4 bases; nucleotides outside the gene matches: 7. The germline V gene encodes CDR1 MNHNS and CDR2 SASEGT. This CDR3 has 15 residues. Here the CDR3 DNA reads TGTGCCAGCAGTGAACCGATGGACAGGGTGTACGAGCAGTACTTC. Its protein product is CASSEPMDRVYEQYF.

This clonotype was observed a few times. The chain carries TRBV24-1 and TRBJ1-4; 8 nucleotides align to TRBD1. CDR1 KGHDR and CDR2 SFDVKD come from the germline V gene. The CDR3 totals 13 residues. V lost 3 bases to trimming and J lost 11 bases; unmatched junction nucleotides: 4. CDR3 sequence (DNA): TGTGCCACCAGTGATGTCTACAGGGGGAAACTGTTTTTT. Amino acids: CATSDVYRGKLFF.

This clonotype appeared a few times. This chain connects TRBV6-1 to TRBJ1-1, with D possibly TRBD1 on 5 matching bases. V was pared by 6 bases and J by 3 bases, with 14 bases between. There are 14 residues in the CDR3. From germline, CDR1 is MNHNS and CDR2 SASEGT. The CDR3 DNA sequence: TGTGCCAGCAGGCCCCGCGGGGCCTACACTGAAGCTTTCTTT. This sequence encodes CASRPRGAYTEAFF.

This clonotype was counted a few times. This chain connects TRBV7-9 to TRBJ2-6; no definite D call. V gave up 3 bases and J gave up 4 bases, with 16 bases separating them. Germline loops: CDR1 SEHNR, CDR2 FQNEAQ (reference sequence). The CDR3 is made up of 17 amino acids. The CDR3 bases are TGTGCCAGCAGCTTTAGGACGGGTAGGGCAGGGGCCAACGTCCTGACTTTC. Translating gives CASSFRTGRAGANVLTF. The whole variable domain, remainder taken from reference TRBV7-9 and TRBJ2-6, is DTGVSQNPRHKITKRGQNVTFRCDPISEHNRLYWYRQTLGQGPEFLTYFQNEAQLEKSRLLSDRFSAERPKGSFSTLEIQRTEQGDSAMYLCASSFRTGRAGANVLTFGAGSRLTVL.